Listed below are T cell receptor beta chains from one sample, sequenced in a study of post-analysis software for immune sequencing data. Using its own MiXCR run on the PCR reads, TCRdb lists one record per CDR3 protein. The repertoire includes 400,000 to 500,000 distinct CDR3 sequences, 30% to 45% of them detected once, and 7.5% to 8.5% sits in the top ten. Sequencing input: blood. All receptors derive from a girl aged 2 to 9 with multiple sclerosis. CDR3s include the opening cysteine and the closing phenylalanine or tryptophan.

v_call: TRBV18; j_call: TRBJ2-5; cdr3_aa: CASSGQGNQETQYF
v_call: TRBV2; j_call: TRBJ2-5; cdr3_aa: CASSREQGQETQYF
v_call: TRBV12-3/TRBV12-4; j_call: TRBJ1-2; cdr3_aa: CASSPGQPKFYGYTF
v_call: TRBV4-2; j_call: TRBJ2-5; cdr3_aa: CASSQDPQLGIGETQYF
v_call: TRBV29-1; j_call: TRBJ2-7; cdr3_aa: CSVEKGHHEQYF
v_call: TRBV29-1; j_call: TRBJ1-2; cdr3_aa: CSVDDSAIEGYTF
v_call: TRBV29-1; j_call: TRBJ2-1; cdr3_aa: CSVSTTRSYNEQFF
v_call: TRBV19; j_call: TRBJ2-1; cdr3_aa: CASSIRLAANEQFF
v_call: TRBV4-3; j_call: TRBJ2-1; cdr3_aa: CASSRGKFVAGDNEQFF
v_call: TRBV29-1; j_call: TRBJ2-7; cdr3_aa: CSVKNGTGLYEQYF
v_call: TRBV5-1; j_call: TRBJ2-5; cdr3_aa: CASSTKTGPRETQYF
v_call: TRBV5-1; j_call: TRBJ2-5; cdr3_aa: CASSLWTIQETQYF
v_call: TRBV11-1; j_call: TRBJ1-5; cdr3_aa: CASSSSGQPQHF
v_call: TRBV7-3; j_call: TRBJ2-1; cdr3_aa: CASSETGGDYNEQFF
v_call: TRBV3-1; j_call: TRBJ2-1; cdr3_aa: CASSPPWAGISYNEQFF
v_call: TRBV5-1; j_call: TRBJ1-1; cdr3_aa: CTSSLGGQGAGTEAFF
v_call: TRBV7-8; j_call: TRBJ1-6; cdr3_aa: CASRPPGNYNSPLHF
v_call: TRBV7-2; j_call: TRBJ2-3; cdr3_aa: CASSPVTPWDTDTQYF
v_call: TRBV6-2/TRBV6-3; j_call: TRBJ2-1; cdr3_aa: CASSTPGLNEQFF
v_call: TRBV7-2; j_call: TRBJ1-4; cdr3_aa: CASSPRPGLPNEKLFF
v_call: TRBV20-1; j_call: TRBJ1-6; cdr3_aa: CSAPGVGTSPLHF
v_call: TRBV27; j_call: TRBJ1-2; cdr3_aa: CASSLSGLKGYTF
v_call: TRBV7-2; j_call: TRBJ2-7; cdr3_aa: CASSSGRAVEGYEQYF
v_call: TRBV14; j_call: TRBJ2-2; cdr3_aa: CASSHYRRDGELFF
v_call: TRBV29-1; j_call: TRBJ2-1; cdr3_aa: CSFTIGGNNEQFF
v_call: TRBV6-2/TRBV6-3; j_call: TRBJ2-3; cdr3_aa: CASSRLAGRPIDTQYF
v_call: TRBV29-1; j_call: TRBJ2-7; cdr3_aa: CSISLSSYEQYF
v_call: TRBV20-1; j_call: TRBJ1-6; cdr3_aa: CSAGVGGQLNSPLHF
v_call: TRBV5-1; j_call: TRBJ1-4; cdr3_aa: CASSSRGGGSEKLFF
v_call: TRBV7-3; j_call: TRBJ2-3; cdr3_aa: CASSRLARVGTDTQYF
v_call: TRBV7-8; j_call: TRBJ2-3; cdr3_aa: CASSLLSGGNTDTQYF
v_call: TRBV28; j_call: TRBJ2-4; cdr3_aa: CASSPHPKNIQYF
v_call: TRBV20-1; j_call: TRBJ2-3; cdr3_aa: CSASLWRGAHQDTQYF
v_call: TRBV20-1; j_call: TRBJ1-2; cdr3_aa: CSASGRPNAYGYTF
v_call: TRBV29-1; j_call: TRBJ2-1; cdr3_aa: CSVEGGTAQFF
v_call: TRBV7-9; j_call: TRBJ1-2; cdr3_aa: CASSERTGKNGYTF
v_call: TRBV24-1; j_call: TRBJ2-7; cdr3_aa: CATSDGSYEQYF
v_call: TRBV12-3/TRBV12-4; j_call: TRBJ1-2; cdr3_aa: CASSQGEAYGYTF
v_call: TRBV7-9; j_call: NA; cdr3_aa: CASSLMSGYEQYF
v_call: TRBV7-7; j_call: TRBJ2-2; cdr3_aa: CASSLATPVYTGELFF
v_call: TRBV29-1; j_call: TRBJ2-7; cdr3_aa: CSVEGVLVREQYF
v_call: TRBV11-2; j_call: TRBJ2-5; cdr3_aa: CASSLDTAHQETQYF
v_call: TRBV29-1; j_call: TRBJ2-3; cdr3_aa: CSVEDSSTDTQYF
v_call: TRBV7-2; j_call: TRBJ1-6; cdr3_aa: CASSWGDLNSPLHF
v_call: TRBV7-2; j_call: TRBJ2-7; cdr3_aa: CASSALPAAYEQYF
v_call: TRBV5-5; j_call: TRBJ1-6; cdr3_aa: CASGPGTKSSPLHF
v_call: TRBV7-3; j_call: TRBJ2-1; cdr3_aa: CASSKTSGVYNEQFF
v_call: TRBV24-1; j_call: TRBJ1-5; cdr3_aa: CATSDFGENQPQHF
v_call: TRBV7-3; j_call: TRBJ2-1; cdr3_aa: CASSLVAGGPVQFF
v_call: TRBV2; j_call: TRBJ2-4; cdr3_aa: CASSVQGRRAKNIQYF
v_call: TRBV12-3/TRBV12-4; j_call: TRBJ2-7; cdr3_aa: CASSPMTSVSYNEQYF
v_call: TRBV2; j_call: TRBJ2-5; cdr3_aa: CAVRLDLQETQYF
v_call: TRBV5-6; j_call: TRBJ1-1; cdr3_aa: CASSLAVADRVFTEAFF
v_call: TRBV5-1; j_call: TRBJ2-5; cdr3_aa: CASSRGLAGIQETQYF
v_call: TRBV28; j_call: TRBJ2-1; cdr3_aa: CASGQGGLYNEQFF